This is a list of T cell receptor beta chains from one sample in a study of blood T cell repertoires in COVID-19. The data were produced by immunoSEQ multiplex PCR, yet TCRdb's version contains in-frame clones alone and is incomplete. Of around 150,000 clones in the sample, about 92% were seen once. Sample: peripheral blood. The receptors derive from a man aged 60 to 69 with active or convalescent COVID-19. Each CDR3 is given with its conserved first and last residue. D genes are given only for firm matches. Some rows mark clone size as missing; the rest say once, few, many or name a class of expanded clone.

D: -
J: TRBJ1-1
V: TRBV5-1
size: once
DNA: TGCGCCAGCCAAAGGGGGGGTAACACTGAAGCTTTCTTT
CDR3: CASQRGGNTEAFF

D: -
J: TRBJ2-3
V: TRBV7-9
size: -
DNA: TGTGCCAGCAGCTCGACAGTTCAGGGGACGCAGTATTTT
CDR3: CASSSTVQGTQYF

D: -
J: TRBJ1-1
V: TRBV7-9
size: once
DNA: TGTGCCAGCAGCGCGGAGCTTTTTGGAGCTTTCTTT
CDR3: CASSAELFGAFF

D: TRBD1
J: TRBJ1-5
V: TRBV18
size: -
DNA: TGTGCCAGCTCACCAATCTGGGCCGTACAGGGGCAGCCCCAGCATTTT
CDR3: CASSPIWAVQGQPQHF

D: TRBD1
J: TRBJ2-3
V: TRBV19
size: -
DNA: TGTGCCAGTAGTATTGCCTTGACAGGGCGCACAGATACGCAGTATTTT
CDR3: CASSIALTGRTDTQYF

D: TRBD1
J: TRBJ1-5
V: TRBV2
size: -
DNA: TGTGCCAGCAGTGAATCGGGACAGGGATATCAGCCCCAGCATTTT
CDR3: CASSESGQGYQPQHF

D: TRBD2
J: TRBJ2-5
V: TRBV7-9
size: -
DNA: TGTGCCAGCAGCTTAGTTTTGGGACTAGCGGGAAAAGGAAAGACCCAGTACTTC
CDR3: CASSLVLGLAGKGKTQYF

D: TRBD1
J: TRBJ2-7
V: TRBV19
size: -
DNA: TGTGCCAGTAGTCGACAGGGGGCTTACGAGCAGTACTTC
CDR3: CASSRQGAYEQYF

D: -
J: TRBJ1-6
V: TRBV18
size: -
DNA: TGTGCCAGCTCACCAATAAGGGAGGAGGGGCCCCTCCACTTT
CDR3: CASSPIREEGPLHF

D: TRBD1
J: TRBJ2-7
V: TRBV18
size: -
DNA: TGTGCCAGCTCACCACGGACAGGGCCCTACGAGCAGTACTTC
CDR3: CASSPRTGPYEQYF

D: TRBD1
J: TRBJ1-5
V: TRBV6-6
size: once
DNA: TGTGCCAGCAGCCGAACAAGGGACAGCCTTGCAACGTATAGCAATCAGCCCCAGCATTTT
CDR3: CASSRTRDSLATYSNQPQHF

D: TRBD1
J: TRBJ2-3
V: TRBV2
size: -
DNA: TGTGCCAGCAGGGGACAGGTCTCTAGCACAGATACGCAGTATTTT
CDR3: CASRGQVSSTDTQYF

D: -
J: TRBJ2-1
V: TRBV7-9
size: -
DNA: TGTGTCAGCACCACGGGGTATACGCAGAGCTCCTACAATGAGCAGTTCTTC
CDR3: CVSTTGYTQSSYNEQFF

D: -
J: TRBJ2-3
V: TRBV7-2
size: -
DNA: TGTGCCAGCAGCTTACTAGCAGAACAGGGAACGCAGTATTTT
CDR3: CASSLLAEQGTQYF

D: -
J: TRBJ2-1
V: TRBV12-1
size: -
DNA: TGTGCCAGCAGCTTTGCCCCACTAGCGGGAGTTGTTAATGAGCAGTTCTTC
CDR3: CASSFAPLAGVVNEQFF

D: -
J: TRBJ1-2
V: TRBV2
size: -
DNA: TGTGCCAGCAGGGTACAGGGAGCCGGGGATGGGGGCTACACCTTC
CDR3: CASRVQGAGDGGYTF

D: TRBD1
J: TRBJ2-7
V: TRBV29-1
size: -
DNA: TGCAGCGCCCGGGACAGGGGCTACGAGCAGTACTTC
CDR3: CSARDRGYEQYF

D: TRBD1
J: TRBJ2-2
V: TRBV10-2
size: -
DNA: TGCGCCAGCAGAATTGGGACAGGGGCCGGGGAGCTGTTTTTT
CDR3: CASRIGTGAGELFF

D: TRBD1
J: TRBJ1-6
V: TRBV5-1
size: once
DNA: TGCGCCAGCAGCGGGGGAGAGGGGGCCCGCTATCCCCTCCACTTT
CDR3: CASSGGEGARYPLHF

D: -
J: TRBJ1-5
V: TRBV7-2
size: once
DNA: TGTGCCAGCAGCTTAGAAAGGGAGGGGAATCAGCCCCAGCATTTT
CDR3: CASSLEREGNQPQHF

D: TRBD1
J: TRBJ1-1
V: TRBV7-2
size: -
DNA: TGTGCCAGCAGCACAGGACAGGCTAACACTGAAGCTTTCTTT
CDR3: CASSTGQANTEAFF

D: -
J: TRBJ2-1
V: TRBV19
size: -
DNA: TGTGCCAGTAGTATAGGGCAGGGAACTCACAATGAGCAGTTCTTC
CDR3: CASSIGQGTHNEQFF

D: -
J: TRBJ1-4
V: TRBV11-2
size: -
DNA: TGTGCCAGCAGCTTAGAGGGGGCGCGGAATGAAAAACTGTTTTTT
CDR3: CASSLEGARNEKLFF

D: TRBD1
J: TRBJ1-1
V: TRBV10-3
size: -
DNA: TGTGCCATCACCGGGACAGGGAATGAAGCTTTCTTT
CDR3: CAITGTGNEAFF

D: -
J: TRBJ1-1
V: TRBV9
size: -
DNA: TGTGCCAGCAGCGCGGACTTAAGTTACACTGAAGCTTTCTTT
CDR3: CASSADLSYTEAFF